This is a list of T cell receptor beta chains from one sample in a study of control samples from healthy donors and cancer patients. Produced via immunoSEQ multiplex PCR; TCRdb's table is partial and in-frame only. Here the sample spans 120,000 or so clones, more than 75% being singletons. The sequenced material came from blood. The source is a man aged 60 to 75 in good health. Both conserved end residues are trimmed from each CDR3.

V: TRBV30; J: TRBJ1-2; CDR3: AWSAGGSANYGYT
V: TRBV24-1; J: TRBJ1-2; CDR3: ATSPGGWNYGYT
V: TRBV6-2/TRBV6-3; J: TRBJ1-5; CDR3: ASSYLRGPGQPQH
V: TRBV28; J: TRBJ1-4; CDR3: ASSRSQGNNEKLF
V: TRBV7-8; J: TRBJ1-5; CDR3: ASSLASSGVGNQPQH
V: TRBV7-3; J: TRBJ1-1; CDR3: ASSLIAGDTEAF
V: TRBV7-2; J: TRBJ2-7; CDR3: ASSLEGQGTREQY
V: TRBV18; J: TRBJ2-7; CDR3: ASSPPVTHEQY
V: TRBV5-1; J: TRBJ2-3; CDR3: ASNTLAGSTDTQY
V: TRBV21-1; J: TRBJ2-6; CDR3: ASSKVYGGLPPSGANVLT
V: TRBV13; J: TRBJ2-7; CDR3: ASSLGTGGGYEQY
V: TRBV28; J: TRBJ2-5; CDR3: AITRQDGGETQY
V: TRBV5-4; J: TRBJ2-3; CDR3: ASSLDRDTQY
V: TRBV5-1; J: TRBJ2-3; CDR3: ASSPGRGADTQY
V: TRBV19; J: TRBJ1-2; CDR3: ASRGTGESANYGYT
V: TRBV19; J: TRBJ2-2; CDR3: ASSIRGRGKDTGELF